This T cell receptor beta chain is from a study of T cells after yellow fever vaccination. This clonotype showed up many times. No antigen is known for it. The CDR3 is 13 residues long. CDR1 and CDR2 from the germline V gene are SQVTM and ANQGSEA. V gave up 5 bases and J gave up 7 bases, with 14 bases separating them. TCRdb analysed the 5' RACE reads with MiXCR anew, one entry per CDR3 protein. Found here are fewer than 150,000 distinct CDR3 sequences, about 7.8% of them singletons; the top ten hold 2.7%. Study observations and caveats: The study found a weaker secondary response that peaked faster, day 5 versus 15. CD4 and CD8 compartments shared a small share of clonotypes, likely from convergent recombination. Abundant bulk-derived clonotypes could contaminate FACS-sorted repertoires. Booster sampling recovered most clones from primary vaccination (about 97% CD4, around 88% CD8).

The clonotype originates from a man younger than 35 who received the YFV17D yellow fever vaccine. V gene TRBV29-1 combines with J gene TRBJ2-2, with D unclear. Sequenced material: CD4+ T cells sorted from PBMCs, taken about 49 days after the first yellow fever vaccination. This chain's CDR3 is CSVKYHTDGELFF. Here the CDR3 DNA reads TGCAGCGTTAAATATCACACAGACGGGGAGCTGTTTTTT.